The 20 T cell receptor beta chains below were found in one sample sequenced in a study of T cell responses to AZD1222 COVID-19 vaccine. The repertoire was sequenced with immunoSEQ multiplex PCR; TCRdb's copy has only in-frame clones and lacks some. The sample carries tens of thousands of clones, approximately 90% recorded once. The sample in question was peripheral blood, obtained 28 days after the second AZD1222 dose. These receptor sequences come from an adult who received the AZD1222 COVID-19 vaccine.

This clone occurred a few times. The chain links TRBV30 to TRBJ1-5, with 8 bases matching TRBD1. The V segment lost 2 bases and the J segment 6 bases; nucleotides outside the gene matches: 9. The CDR3 covers 15 residues. Germline V gives CDR1 GTSNPN, CDR2 SVGIG (reference sequence). The CDR3 protein is CAWSWAGGAGQPQHF. The DNA of the CDR3 is TGTGCCTGGAGTTGGGCAGGGGGCGCGGGTCAGCCCCAGCATTTT.

J is TRBJ2-1 and V is TRBV6-5; the D gene could be TRBD1 or TRBD2 (6 bases each). V was shortened by 2 bases and J by 6 bases, with 11 bases between the two germline ends. This CDR3 spans 14 amino acids. From germline, CDR1 is MNHEY and CDR2 SVGAGI. In nucleotides, the CDR3 is TGTGCCAGCAGTTACCCCGGGGGCAGCAATGAGCAGTTCTTC. This sequence encodes CASSYPGGSNEQFF.

This chain joins TRBV7-9 and TRBJ2-7, with D perhaps matching TRBD2 (6 bases). There are 15 residues in the CDR3. The germline gives CDR1 SEHNR, CDR2 FQNEAQ (reference sequence). The ends were cut back, 5 bases at V and 1 base at J, with 15 bases in the middle. For the CDR3, the DNA is TGTGCCAGCAGCGGCCGACTAGAAGCATCCTACGAGCAGTACTTC. This gives the protein CASSGRLEASYEQYF.

V and J are TRBV29-1 and TRBJ1-1; no firm D call. The CDR3 runs to 14 residues. Trimming removed 1 base at V and 0 bases at J, with 9 bases between. The germline CDR1 and CDR2 sequences are SQVTM and ANQGSEA. The CDR3 DNA reads as TGCAGCGTTGAAGCGGCGGGGATGAACACTGAAGCTTTCTTT. Protein sequence: CSVEAAGMNTEAFF.

This clone has more than one count but fewer than ten. The chain carries TRBV6-4 and TRBJ2-3, with 7 bases lining up with TRBD1. CDR3 length equals 14 residues. Trimming took 0 bases from V and 4 from J; bases not matched to a gene: 1. The germline V gene has CDR1 MRHNA and CDR2 SNTAGT. The CDR3 loop reads CASSDSTGPDTQYF. The CDR3 bases are TGTGCCAGCAGTGACTCGACAGGGCCAGATACGCAGTATTTT.

The V gene is TRBV7-9, the J gene TRBJ2-2; D is ambiguous. The CDR3 has 14 residues. The germline CDR1 and CDR2 sequences are SEHNR and FQNEAQ (reference sequence). The ends were cut back, 5 bases at V and 5 bases at J, with 12 bases in the middle. This chain's CDR3 is CASSPDRLTGELFF. The CDR3 DNA reads TGTGCCAGCAGCCCGGACCGGTTGACCGGGGAGCTGTTTTTT.

The chain uses TRBV19 and TRBJ1-6; maybe TRBD1 (5 bases). In germline, CDR1 is LNHDA, CDR2 SQIVND (reference sequence). The V and J ends lost 4 bases and 9 bases respectively, with 19 bases between them. The CDR3 totals 16 residues. CDR3 loop: CASSSARVLAGSPLHF. The CDR3, as DNA: TGTGCCAGTAGTAGCGCCAGGGTGCTTGCGGGTTCACCCCTCCACTTT. Full variable domain (missing parts from reference TRBV19 and TRBJ1-6): DGGITQSPKYLFRKEGQNVTLSCEQNLNHDAMYWYRQDPGQGLRLIYYSQIVNDFQKGDIAEGYSVSREKKESFPLTVTSAQKNPTAFYLCASSSARVLAGSPLHFGNGTRLTVT.

The CDR3, as DNA: TGTGCCCTTCACCGGATACGGGACTATGGCTACACCTTC. Protein product: CALHRIRDYGYTF. The V gene is TRBV28, the J gene TRBJ1-2; D remains unclear. CDR3 length: 13 amino acids. Deletions cut 11 bases from V and 3 bases from J, with 16 bases between. Germline V gene data show CDR1 as MDHEN and CDR2 as SYDVKM.

The J gene is TRBJ2-3, the V gene TRBV6-5; no firm D call. The CDR3 spans 14 residues. Per germline, CDR1 MNHEY and CDR2 SVGAGI. Between the trimmed V and J ends, which lost 2 bases and 1 base, there was a span of 7 bases. The CDR3 coding sequence is TGTGCCAGCAGTTACGCGTTGGGCACAGATACGCAGTATTTT. Translated: CASSYALGTDTQYF.

The gene calls are TRBV29-1 and TRBJ1-1; perhaps TRBD1 as D (6 bases). The V end was cut by 2 bases, the J end by 5 bases, with 15 bases between. The CDR3 is 14 amino acids. Looked up from germline, CDR1 is SQVTM and CDR2 is ANQGSEA. The CDR3, as DNA: TGCAGCGTTGAATTGGTAACAGGGCGGACTGAAGCTTTCTTT. Amino acids: CSVELVTGRTEAFF. The variable domain in full, with the rest retrieved from reference TRBV29-1 and TRBJ1-1, is SAVISQKPSRDICQRGTSLTIQCQVDSQVTMMFWYRQQPGQSLTLIATANQGSEATYESGFVIDKFPISRPNLTFSTLTVSNMSPEDSSIYLCSVELVTGRTEAFFGQGTRLTVV.

The chain links TRBV2 to TRBJ1-5; D remains unclear. This CDR3 has 15 residues. Germline V CDR1 and CDR2: SNHLY, FYNNEI. The V gene lost 1 base and the J gene lost 7 bases, with 14 bases spanning the gap. DNA of the CDR3: TGTGCCAGCAGTGAAGAAGTGGGTTTGAACCAGCCCCAGCATTTT. This sequence encodes CASSEEVGLNQPQHF.

The chain couples TRBV12-3 or TRBV12-4 to TRBJ2-3; 8 bases line up with TRBD1. V shed 6 bases, J shed 10 bases, and the junction held 9 bases outside the gene matches. The length of the CDR3 is 13 residues. The CDR3: CASSRTQGASQYF. In nucleotides, the CDR3 is TGTGCCAGCAGCCGAACCCAGGGGGCCTCGCAGTATTTT.

To note about this clone: The germline gene is not matched at one end of the junction; a read error may be the cause. V gene TRBV6-2 or TRBV6-3 combines with J gene TRBJ2-4, with D unclear. The germline V gene has CDR1 MNHEY and CDR2 SVGEGT. The CDR3 sequence is 15 residues long. In DNA, the CDR3 is TGTGCCAGCAGCTACTCCGGGTTAACTGGGAACATTCAGTACTTC. The encoded protein is CASSYSGLTGNIQYF.

This clone was detected only once. The chain is built from TRBV13 and TRBJ2-3; 16 bases fit TRBD2. Trimming at V came to 0 bases and at J to 5 bases, leaving 5 bases not matched to a gene. Germline-derived CDR1 and CDR2 are PRHDT and FYEKMQ (reference sequence). The CDR3 consists of 18 residues. CDR3 region: CASSLGLGLAGGQDTQYF. CDR3 DNA sequence: TGTGCCAGCAGCTTAGGATTGGGACTAGCGGGGGGGCAAGATACGCAGTATTTT.

The chain has TRBV28 and TRBJ2-6; D uncertain. V lost 0 bases and J 1 base, leaving 4 bases between the germline ends. In germline, CDR1 is MDHEN, CDR2 SYDVKM. This CDR3 is 15 amino acids long. The DNA of the CDR3 is TGTGCCAGCAGTTTATGGGTGTCTGGGGCCAACGTCCTGACTTTC. It translates to CASSLWVSGANVLTF. The whole variable domain, filled in from reference TRBV28 and TRBJ2-6, reads DVKVTQSSRYLVKRTGEKVFLECVQDMDHENMFWYRQDPGLGLRLIYFSYDVKMKEKGDIPEGYSVSREKKERFSLILESASTNQTSMYLCASSLWVSGANVLTFGAGSRLTVL.

The CDR3 nucleotides read TGTGCCAGCAGCTTAGAATTAGCGGCATACAATGAGCAGTTCTTC. Residues: CASSLELAAYNEQFF. The chain carries TRBV7-6 and TRBJ2-1, with a possible D match to TRBD2 (6 bases). The V gene's germline CDR1 is SGHVS and CDR2 FNYEAQ. The V end was cut by 1 base, the J end by 4 bases, with 11 bases between. The CDR3 consists of 15 residues.

The CDR3 spells CASSLDIGTGDGYTF. The CDR3 DNA reads TGTGCCAGCAGCTTAGATATAGGGACAGGGGACGGCTACACCTTC. The chain couples TRBV7-9 to TRBJ1-2; 10 nucleotides align to TRBD1. The V gene end was trimmed by 1 base and the J gene end by 8 bases; junction bases not matched to a gene: 7. Looked up from germline, CDR1 is SEHNR and CDR2 is FQNEAQ (reference sequence). This CDR3 is built from 15 residues.

J is TRBJ2-6 and V is TRBV25-1; D not certain. The ends were cut back, 6 bases at V and 0 bases at J, with 3 bases in the middle. CDR1 and CDR2 from the germline V gene are MGHDK and SYGVNS. The CDR3 contains 13 residues. Written as DNA, the CDR3 is TGTGCCAGCAGGAACTCTGGGGCCAACGTCCTGACTTTC. This translates into CASRNSGANVLTF.

The table lists this clone with a few counts. One end of the junction is discordant with germline, which a read error may explain. The rearrangement uses TRBV7-7 and TRBJ2-3; the match to TRBD2 covers 11 bases. CDR1 SSHAT and CDR2 FNYEAQ come from the germline V gene (reference sequence). The CDR3 spans 17 residues. The chain's CDR3 is CASSPDSGGAHTDTQYF. The CDR3 nucleotides read TGTGCTAGCAGCCCAGATAGCGGGGGGGCTCACACAGATACGCAGTATTTT.

The chain has TRBV7-9 and TRBJ1-2; D is ambiguous. Germline assignment: CDR1 SEHNR and CDR2 FQNEAQ (reference sequence). Trimming pared 1 base from V and 6 bases from J, leaving 15 bases between. The CDR3 runs to 15 residues. CDR3 protein: CASSLGWALGNGYTF. In nucleotides, the CDR3 is TGTGCCAGCAGCTTAGGGTGGGCCCTCGGTAATGGCTACACCTTC.